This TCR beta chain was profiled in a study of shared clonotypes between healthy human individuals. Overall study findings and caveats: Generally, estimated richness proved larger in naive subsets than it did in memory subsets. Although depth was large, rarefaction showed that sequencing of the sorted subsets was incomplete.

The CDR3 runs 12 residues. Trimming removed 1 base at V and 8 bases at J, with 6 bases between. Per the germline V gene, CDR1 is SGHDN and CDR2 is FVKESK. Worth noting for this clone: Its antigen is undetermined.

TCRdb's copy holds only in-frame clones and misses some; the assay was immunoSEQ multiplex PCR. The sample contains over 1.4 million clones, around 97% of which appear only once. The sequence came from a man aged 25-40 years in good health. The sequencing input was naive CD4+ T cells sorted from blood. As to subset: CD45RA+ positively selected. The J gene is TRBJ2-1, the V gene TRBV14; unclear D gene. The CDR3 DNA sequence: TGTGCCAGCAGCCAAGCCCACCATGAGCAGTTCTTC. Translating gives CASSQAHHEQFF.